A selection of T cell receptor beta chains follows, all from one sample in a study of blood T cell repertoires in COVID-19. TCRdb's table, derived via immunoSEQ multiplex PCR, lists solely in-frame clones and lacks some. Altogether about 210,000 clones are present, around 81% being singletons, with the ten largest covering 8.5% to 10%. Sequenced sample: PBMCs or T cells enriched from blood (not recorded which). The receptors originated from a woman aged 50 to 60 with acute COVID-19. The CDR3 runs from the conserved cysteine through the conserved F or W. The D gene is left open where the match is weak. Rows may omit the clone size; those that give it use once, few, many or a size class.

j_call v_call clone_size d_call cdr3_nt cdr3_aa
TRBJ2-7 TRBV18 - TRBD1 TGTGCCAGCTCACCAAGACAGGGTCCCTACGAGCAGTACTTC CASSPRQGPYEQYF
TRBJ2-7 TRBV28 - - TGTGCCAGCAGTCCCACCCCCAGGGGCGGCGAGCAGTACTTC CASSPTPRGGEQYF
TRBJ1-1 TRBV7-2 - - TGTGCCACCTTCCCGGGACTCAGGGACACTGAAGCTTTCTTT CATFPGLRDTEAFF
TRBJ2-3 TRBV7-9 - TRBD2 TGTGCCAGCAGCTTAGCGAGTGCGGGAGGGCGCACAGATACGCAGTATTTT CASSLASAGGRTDTQYF
TRBJ1-1 TRBV27 - - TGTGCCAGCAGTTTAATCGGGGTAGACACTGAAGCTTTCTTT CASSLIGVDTEAFF
TRBJ2-5 TRBV4-3 - TRBD1 TGCGCCAGCAGCCAAATGGGGACAGGGAACCAAGAGACCCAGTACTTC CASSQMGTGNQETQYF
TRBJ2-1 TRBV7-2 - TRBD2 TGTGCCAGCAGCTTAGTACCAACCGGACTAGCGGGAGTCCGGAATGAGCAGTTCTTC CASSLVPTGLAGVRNEQFF
TRBJ1-1 TRBV6-5 once - TGTGCCAGCAGTCCCCAGTCGGGGTTGAACACTGAAGCTTTCTTT CASSPQSGLNTEAFF
TRBJ2-5 TRBV7-2 - - TGTGCCAGCAGCTTATGGTCTCGGGTGGGGCAGGGGTCGGCCCAGTACTTC CASSLWSRVGQGSAQYF
TRBJ1-5 TRBV18 - - TGTGCCAGCTCACCTGGTACGGGACAAACTAATCAGCCCCAGCATTTT CASSPGTGQTNQPQHF
TRBJ2-2 TRBV23-1 - TRBD1 TGCGCCAGCAGTCAAGCCCTGGGGGACAGAAACACCGGGGAGCTGTTTTTT CASSQALGDRNTGELFF
TRBJ1-3 TRBV11-3 - - TGTGCCAGCAGTTCCATCTCTGGAAACACCATATATTTT CASSSISGNTIYF
TRBJ2-3 TRBV7-2 - - TGTGCCAGCAGCCTAAACCGGGGGGCAGGAGATACGCAGTATTTT CASSLNRGAGDTQYF
TRBJ1-4 TRBV5-6 - TRBD1 TGTGCCAGCAGGACACTCGGGACAGGGGGTGAAAAACTGTTTTTT CASRTLGTGGEKLFF
TRBJ1-1 TRBV7-2 few - TGTGCCAGCAGCTTCCGTCTAGACAGTGAAGCTTTCTTT CASSFRLDSEAFF
TRBJ2-1 TRBV7-2 - - TGTGCCAGCAGAATCGACAGGAACTCCTACAATGAGCAGTTCTTC CASRIDRNSYNEQFF
TRBJ2-1 TRBV7-9 - - TGTGCCAGCAGCTTAGTTCAGGGCGAGCAGTTCTTC CASSLVQGEQFF
TRBJ2-1 TRBV10-3 - - TGTGCCATCAGTGGTAGCGGAACTGCAAACAATGAGCAGTTCTTC CAISGSGTANNEQFF
TRBJ2-6 TRBV18 few - TGTGCCAGCTCACCATCTCTCGGGGGTGGAGGTTCTGGGGCCAACGTCCTGACTTTC CASSPSLGGGGSGANVLTF
TRBJ2-7 TRBV15 - - TGTGCCACCAGCAGATTCCCAGAAACCTACGAGCAGTACTTC CATSRFPETYEQYF
TRBJ1-1 TRBV28 - - TGTGCCAGCACCAATTCGGGGATGAACACTGAAGCTTTCTTT CASTNSGMNTEAFF
TRBJ2-1 TRBV5-1 - TRBD2 TGCGCCAGCAGCATCACTGGGACTAGCGGGGGGAAGGAGCAGTTCTTC CASSITGTSGGKEQFF
TRBJ1-2 TRBV28 - - TGTGCCAGCAGCCTAACGACTGACTATGGCTACACCTTC CASSLTTDYGYTF
TRBJ2-3 TRBV6-4 - - TGTGCCAGCAGTGACAGGGGAAGAGGTACGCAGTATTTT CASSDRGRGTQYF
TRBJ2-3 TRBV5-1 - TRBD1 TGCGCCAGCCGGGGACAGGGAATTCCTAGCACAGATACGCAGTATTTT CASRGQGIPSTDTQYF
TRBJ1-1 TRBV3-1/TRBV3-2 - - TGTGCCAGCAGCCAAGATCAAGGGGGGGTTGGGGCTTTCTTT CASSQDQGGVGAFF
TRBJ2-5 TRBV20-1 - - TGCAGTGCTAGGGAGCTGGAGACCCAGTACTTC CSARELETQYF
TRBJ1-1 TRBV21-1 once - TGTGCCAGCAGCAAAGAGGAATCGTCGGGGTGGACTTTCTTT CASSKEESSGWTFF
TRBJ2-5 TRBV4-3 - - TGCGCCAGCAGCCACGAAGGGTCGGGTAGCGGACAAGAGACCCAGTACTTC CASSHEGSGSGQETQYF
TRBJ1-5 TRBV28 few - TGTGCCAGCAGTTTTCCCGGGAATGGGCAGCCCCAGCATTTT CASSFPGNGQPQHF
TRBJ1-3 TRBV19 - TRBD1 TGTGCCAGTAGTATACCATTCGGGACAGCGACGGCTGGAAACACCATATATTTT CASSIPFGTATAGNTIYF